This entry describes one TCR beta chain. Its target is not known. These data belong to a study of T cell repertoires in ileal Crohn's disease. Study-level background: At postoperative colonoscopy, neoterminal ileum biopsies were taken as M6.

Regarding time point: neoterminal ileum biopsy at postoperative endoscopy, about 6 months after surgery. Study results and caveats: Every patient over 26.8% clonality showed endoscopic recurrence.

The ends were cut back, 2 bases at V and 4 bases at J, with 12 bases in the middle. The CDR3 spans 15 residues. Germline V gene sequence: CDR1 SGHTA, CDR2 FQGNSA. TCRdb's copy holds only in-frame clones and misses some; the assay was immunoSEQ multiplex PCR. The repertoire holds about 3,700 clones, with 60% to 80% as singletons. This clonotype was obtained from an adult with Crohn's disease. J is TRBJ2-4 and V is TRBV7-2; possibly TRBD2 for D (5 bases). What was sequenced was ileal tissue. DNA for the CDR3: TGTGCCAGCAGCTTACCGCTGGGAGCAAAAAACATTCAGTACTTC. Translating gives CASSLPLGAKNIQYF.